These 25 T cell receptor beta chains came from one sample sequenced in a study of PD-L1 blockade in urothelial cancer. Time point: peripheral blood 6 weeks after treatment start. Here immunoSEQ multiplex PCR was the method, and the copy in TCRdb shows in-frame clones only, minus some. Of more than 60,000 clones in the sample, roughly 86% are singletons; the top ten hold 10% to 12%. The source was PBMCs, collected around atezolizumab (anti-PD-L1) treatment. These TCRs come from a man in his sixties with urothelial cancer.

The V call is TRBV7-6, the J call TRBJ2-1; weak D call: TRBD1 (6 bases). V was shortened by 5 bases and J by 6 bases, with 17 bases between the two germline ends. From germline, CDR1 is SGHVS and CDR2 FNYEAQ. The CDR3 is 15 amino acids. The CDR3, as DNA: TGTGCCAGCAGCACTACCGGGACACCTCTCAATGAGCAGTTCTTC. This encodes CASSTTGTPLNEQFF.

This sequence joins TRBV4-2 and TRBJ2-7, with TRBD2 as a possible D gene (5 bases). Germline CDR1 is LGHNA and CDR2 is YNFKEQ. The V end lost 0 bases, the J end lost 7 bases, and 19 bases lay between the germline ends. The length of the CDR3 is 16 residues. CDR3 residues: CASSQEWAARTGEQYF. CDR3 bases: TGTGCCAGCAGCCAAGAATGGGCAGCAAGGACGGGGGAGCAGTACTTC.

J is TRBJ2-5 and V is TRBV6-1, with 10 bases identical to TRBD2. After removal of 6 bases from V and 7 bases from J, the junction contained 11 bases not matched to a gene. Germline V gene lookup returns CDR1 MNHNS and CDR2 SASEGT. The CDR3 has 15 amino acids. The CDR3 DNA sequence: TGTGCCAGCAGCTCCGGGACTAGCGAGTCACCGACCCAGTACTTC. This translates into CASSSGTSESPTQYF.

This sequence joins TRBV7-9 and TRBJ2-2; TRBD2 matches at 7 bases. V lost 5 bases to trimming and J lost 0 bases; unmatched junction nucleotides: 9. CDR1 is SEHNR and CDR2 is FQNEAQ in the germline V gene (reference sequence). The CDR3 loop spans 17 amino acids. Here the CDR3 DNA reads TGTGCCAGCAGCCTAAGTCGGGCGGGGGCGAACACCGGGGAGCTGTTTTTT. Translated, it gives CASSLSRAGANTGELFF.

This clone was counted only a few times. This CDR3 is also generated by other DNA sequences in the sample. DNA of the CDR3: TGTGCCAGCAGTGAGGGGCGGGGTCCTGAAGCTTTCTTT. Its translation is CASSEGRGPEAFF. This chain connects TRBV2 to TRBJ1-1, with D perhaps matching TRBD1 (5 bases). The CDR3 contains 13 residues. Germline V gene lookup returns CDR1 SNHLY and CDR2 FYNNEI. Trimming took 3 bases from V and 6 from J, leaving 11 bases between them. The variable domain in full, with the rest retrieved from reference TRBV2 and TRBJ1-1, is EPEVTQTPSHQVTQMGQEVILRCVPISNHLYFYWYRQILGQKVEFLVSFYNNEISEKSEIFDDQFSVERPDGSNFTLKIRSTKLEDSAMYFCASSEGRGPEAFFGQGTRLTVV.

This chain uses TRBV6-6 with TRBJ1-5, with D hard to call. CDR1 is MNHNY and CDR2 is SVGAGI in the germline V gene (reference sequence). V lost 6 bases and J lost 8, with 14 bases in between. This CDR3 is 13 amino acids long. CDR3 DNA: TGTGCCAGCAGATACCTAAAAGAAGAGCCCCAGCATTTT. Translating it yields CASRYLKEEPQHF.

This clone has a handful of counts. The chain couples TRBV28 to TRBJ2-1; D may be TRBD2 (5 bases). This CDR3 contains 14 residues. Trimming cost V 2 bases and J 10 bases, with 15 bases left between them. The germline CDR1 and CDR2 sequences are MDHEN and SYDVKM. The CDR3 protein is CASSLGRAPWEQFF. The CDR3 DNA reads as TGTGCCAGCAGTTTAGGGCGGGCGCCCTGGGAGCAGTTCTTC.

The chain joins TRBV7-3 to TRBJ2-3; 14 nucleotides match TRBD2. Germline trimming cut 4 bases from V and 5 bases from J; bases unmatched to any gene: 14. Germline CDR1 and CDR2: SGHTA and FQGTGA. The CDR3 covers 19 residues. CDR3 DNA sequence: TGTGCCAGCAGCTCCCGCACTATGACTAGCGGGAGGGCCGGAGATACGCAGTATTTT. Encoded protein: CASSSRTMTSGRAGDTQYF. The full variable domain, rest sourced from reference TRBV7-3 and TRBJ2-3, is GAGVSQTPSNKVTEKGKYVELRCDPISGHTALYWYRQSLGQGPEFLIYFQGTGAADDSGLPNDRFFAVRPEGSVSTLKIQRTERGDSAVYLCASSSRTMTSGRAGDTQYFGPGTRLTVL.

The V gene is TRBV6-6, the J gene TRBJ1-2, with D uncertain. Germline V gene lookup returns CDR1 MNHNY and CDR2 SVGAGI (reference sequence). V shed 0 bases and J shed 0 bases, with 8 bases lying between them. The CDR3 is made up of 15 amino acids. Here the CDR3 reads CASSYSGITNYGYTF. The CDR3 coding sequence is TGTGCCAGCAGTTACTCCGGGATTACTAACTATGGCTACACCTTC.

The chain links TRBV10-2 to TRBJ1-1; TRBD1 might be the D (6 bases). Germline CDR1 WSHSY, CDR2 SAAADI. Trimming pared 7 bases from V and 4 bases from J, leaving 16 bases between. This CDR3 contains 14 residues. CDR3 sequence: CASKFQGFGTEAFF. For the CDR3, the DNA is TGCGCCAGCAAATTTCAGGGGTTTGGCACTGAAGCTTTCTTT.

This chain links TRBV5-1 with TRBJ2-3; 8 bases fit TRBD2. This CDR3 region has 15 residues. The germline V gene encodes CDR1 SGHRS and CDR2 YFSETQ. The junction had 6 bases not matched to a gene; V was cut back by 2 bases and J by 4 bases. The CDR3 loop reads CASSLGRGASDTQYF. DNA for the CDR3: TGCGCCAGCAGCTTAGGGCGGGGGGCTTCAGATACGCAGTATTTT.

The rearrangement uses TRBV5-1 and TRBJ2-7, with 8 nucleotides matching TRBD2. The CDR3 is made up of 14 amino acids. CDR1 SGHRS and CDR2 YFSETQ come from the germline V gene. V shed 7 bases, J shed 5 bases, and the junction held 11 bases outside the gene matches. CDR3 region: CASELTGGSDEQYF. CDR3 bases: TGCGCCAGCGAACTCACGGGAGGGTCTGACGAGCAGTACTTC.

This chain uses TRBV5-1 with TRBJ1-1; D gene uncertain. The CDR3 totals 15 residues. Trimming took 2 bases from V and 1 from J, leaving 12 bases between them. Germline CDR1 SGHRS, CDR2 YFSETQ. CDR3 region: CASSFPPGGNTEAFF. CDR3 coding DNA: TGCGCCAGCAGCTTCCCCCCGGGAGGGAACACTGAAGCTTTCTTT.

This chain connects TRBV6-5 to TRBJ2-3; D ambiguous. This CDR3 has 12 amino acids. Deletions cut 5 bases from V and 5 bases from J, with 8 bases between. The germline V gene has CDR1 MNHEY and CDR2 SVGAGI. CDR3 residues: CASSSGLDTQYF. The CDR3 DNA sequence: TGTGCCAGCAGTAGTGGGCTAGATACGCAGTATTTT.

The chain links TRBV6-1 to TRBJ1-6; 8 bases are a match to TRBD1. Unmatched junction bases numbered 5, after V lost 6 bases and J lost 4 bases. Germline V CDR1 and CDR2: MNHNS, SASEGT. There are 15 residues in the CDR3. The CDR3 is CASRDRVNYNSPLHF. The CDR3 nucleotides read TGTGCCAGCAGGGACAGGGTAAATTATAATTCACCCCTCCACTTT.

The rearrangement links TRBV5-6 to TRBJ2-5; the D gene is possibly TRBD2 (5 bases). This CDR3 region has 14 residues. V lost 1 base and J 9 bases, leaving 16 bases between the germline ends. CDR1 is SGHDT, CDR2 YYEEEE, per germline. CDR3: CASSLSEPRRAQYF. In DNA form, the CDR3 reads TGTGCCAGCAGCTTGTCGGAACCCAGGCGGGCCCAGTACTTC.

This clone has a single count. The CDR3 DNA is TGTGCCAGCAGTTCCCGACTAGCGGGACTCTCCTACAATGAGCAGTTCTTC. Translating it yields CASSSRLAGLSYNEQFF. The chain employs TRBV27 and TRBJ2-1; 11 bases match TRBD2. This CDR3 region has 17 residues. Trimming took 4 bases from V and 0 from J; bases not matched to a gene: 5. Germline assignment: CDR1 MNHEY and CDR2 SMNVEV (reference sequence).

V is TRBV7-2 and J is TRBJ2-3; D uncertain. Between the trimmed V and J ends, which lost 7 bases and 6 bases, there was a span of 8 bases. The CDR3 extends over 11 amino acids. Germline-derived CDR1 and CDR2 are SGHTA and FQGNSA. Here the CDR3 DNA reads TGTGCCAGCACCCTCAGGGATACGCAGTATTTT. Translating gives CASTLRDTQYF.

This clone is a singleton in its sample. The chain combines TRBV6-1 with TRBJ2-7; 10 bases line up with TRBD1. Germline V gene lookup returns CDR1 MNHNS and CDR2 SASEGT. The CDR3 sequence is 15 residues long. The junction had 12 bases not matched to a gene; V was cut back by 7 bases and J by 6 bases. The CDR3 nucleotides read TGTGCCAGCATAAGGCCGGGACAGGGGTTGGGCGAGCAGTACTTC. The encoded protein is CASIRPGQGLGEQYF.

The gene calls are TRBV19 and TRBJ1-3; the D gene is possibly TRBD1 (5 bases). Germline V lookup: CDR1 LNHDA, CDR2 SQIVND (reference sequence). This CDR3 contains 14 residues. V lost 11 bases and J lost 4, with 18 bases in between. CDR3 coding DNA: TGTGCCGCCAAGCGGGACGCGACGGGAAACACCATATATTTT. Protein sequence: CAAKRDATGNTIYF.

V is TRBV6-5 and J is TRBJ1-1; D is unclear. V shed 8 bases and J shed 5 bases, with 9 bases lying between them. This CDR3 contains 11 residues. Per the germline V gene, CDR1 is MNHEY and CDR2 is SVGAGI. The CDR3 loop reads CASFRGTEAFF. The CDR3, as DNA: TGTGCCAGCTTTCGAGGAACTGAAGCTTTCTTT.

For the CDR3, the DNA is TGTGCCAGCAGCTTGTTAAGGGGGGGGCGGAAAAACATTCAGTACTTC. This translates into CASSLLRGGRKNIQYF. V gene TRBV5-6 combines with J gene TRBJ2-4; the D gene is possibly TRBD2 (7 bases). The CDR3 runs to 16 residues. With 1 base removed from V and 4 bases from J, the gap between germline ends came to 15 bases. The germline V gene has CDR1 SGHDT and CDR2 YYEEEE.

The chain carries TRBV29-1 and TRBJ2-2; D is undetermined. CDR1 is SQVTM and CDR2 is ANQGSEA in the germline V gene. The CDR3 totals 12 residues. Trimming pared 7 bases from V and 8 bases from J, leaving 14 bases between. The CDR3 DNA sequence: TGCAGCGGCCGCGGCGTTTCTGGGGAGCTGTTTTTT. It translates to CSGRGVSGELFF.

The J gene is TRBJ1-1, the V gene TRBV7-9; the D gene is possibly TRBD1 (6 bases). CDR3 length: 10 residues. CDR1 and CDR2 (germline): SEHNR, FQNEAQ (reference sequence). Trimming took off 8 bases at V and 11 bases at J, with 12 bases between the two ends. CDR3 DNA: TGTGCCAGCGAGAGGGGGATTGCTTTCTTT. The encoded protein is CASERGIAFF.

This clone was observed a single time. This chain's CDR3 is CASSLLPVGNTIYF. In DNA form, the CDR3 reads TGTGCCAGCAGCCTCCTCCCAGTGGGAAACACCATATATTTT. J is TRBJ1-3 and V is TRBV14, with D hard to call. Looked up from germline, CDR1 is SGHDN and CDR2 is FVKESK. CDR3 length: 14 residues. Trimming cost V 4 bases and J 4 bases, with 11 bases left between them. Variable domain in full (rest from reference TRBV14 and TRBJ1-3): EAGVTQFPSHSVIEKGQTVTLRCDPISGHDNLYWYRRVMGKEIKFLLHFVKESKQDESGMPNNRFLAERTGGTYSTLKVQPAELEDSGVYFCASSLLPVGNTIYFGEGSWLTVV.